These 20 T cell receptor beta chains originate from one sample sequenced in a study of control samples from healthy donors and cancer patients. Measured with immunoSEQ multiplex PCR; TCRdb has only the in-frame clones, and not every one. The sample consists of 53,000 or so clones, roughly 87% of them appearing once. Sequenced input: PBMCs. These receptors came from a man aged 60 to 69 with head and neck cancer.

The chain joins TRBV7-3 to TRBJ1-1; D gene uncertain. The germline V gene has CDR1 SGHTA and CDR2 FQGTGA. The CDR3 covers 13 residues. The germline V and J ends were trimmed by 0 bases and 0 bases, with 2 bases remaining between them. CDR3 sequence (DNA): TGTGCCAGCAGCTTAACGGTGAACACTGAAGCTTTCTTT. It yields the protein CASSLTVNTEAFF.

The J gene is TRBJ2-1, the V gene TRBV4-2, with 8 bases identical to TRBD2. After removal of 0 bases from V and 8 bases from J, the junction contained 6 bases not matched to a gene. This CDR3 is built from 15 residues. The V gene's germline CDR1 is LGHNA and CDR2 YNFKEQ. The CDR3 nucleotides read TGTGCCAGCAGCCAAGAGAACGGGGGGGCGGATGAGCAGTTCTTC. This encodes CASSQENGGADEQFF.

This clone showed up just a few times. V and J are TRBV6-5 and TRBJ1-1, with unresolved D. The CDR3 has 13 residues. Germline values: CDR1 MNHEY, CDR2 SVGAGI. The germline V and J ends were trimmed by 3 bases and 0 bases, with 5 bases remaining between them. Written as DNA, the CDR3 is TGTGCCAGCAGTTATTTAATGAACACTGAAGCTTTCTTT. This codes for CASSYLMNTEAFF.

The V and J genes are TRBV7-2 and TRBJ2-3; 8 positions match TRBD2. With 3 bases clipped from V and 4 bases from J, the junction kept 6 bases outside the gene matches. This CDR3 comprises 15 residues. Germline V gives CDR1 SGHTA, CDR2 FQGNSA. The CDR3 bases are TGTGCCAGCAGCTTTCGGGGGGGGGACCCAGATACGCAGTATTTT. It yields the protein CASSFRGGDPDTQYF.

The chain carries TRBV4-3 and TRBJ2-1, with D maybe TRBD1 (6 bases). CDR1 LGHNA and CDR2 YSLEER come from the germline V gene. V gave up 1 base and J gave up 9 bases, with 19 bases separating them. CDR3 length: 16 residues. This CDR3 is CASSQGSQGPVAEQFF. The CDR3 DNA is TGCGCCAGCAGCCAAGGATCGCAGGGGCCAGTGGCTGAGCAGTTCTTC.

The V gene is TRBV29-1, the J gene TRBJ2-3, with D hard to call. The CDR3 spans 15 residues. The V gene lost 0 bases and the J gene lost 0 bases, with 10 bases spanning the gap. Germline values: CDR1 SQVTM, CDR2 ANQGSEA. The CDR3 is CSVEEGGESTDTQYF. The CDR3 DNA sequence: TGCAGCGTTGAAGAAGGTGGAGAGAGCACAGATACGCAGTATTTT.

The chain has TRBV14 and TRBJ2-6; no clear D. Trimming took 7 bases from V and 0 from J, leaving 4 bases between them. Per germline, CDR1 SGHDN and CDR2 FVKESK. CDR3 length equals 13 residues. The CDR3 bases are TGTGCCAGCACAGTCTCTGGGGCCAACGTCCTGACTTTC. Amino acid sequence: CASTVSGANVLTF.

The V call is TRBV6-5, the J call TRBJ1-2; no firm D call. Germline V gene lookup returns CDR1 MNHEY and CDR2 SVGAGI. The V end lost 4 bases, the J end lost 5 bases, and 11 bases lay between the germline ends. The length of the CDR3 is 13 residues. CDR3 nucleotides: TGTGCCAGCAGTTTTGGAGGGCAGTATGGCTACACCTTC. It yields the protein CASSFGGQYGYTF.

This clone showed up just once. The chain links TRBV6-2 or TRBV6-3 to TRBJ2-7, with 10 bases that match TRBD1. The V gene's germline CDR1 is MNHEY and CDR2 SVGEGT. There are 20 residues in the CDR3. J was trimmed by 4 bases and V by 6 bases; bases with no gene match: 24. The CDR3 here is CASSLSLGQGTSFKTYEQYF. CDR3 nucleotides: TGTGCCAGCAGCCTTTCCTTGGGACAGGGGACATCCTTCAAAACATACGAGCAGTACTTC.

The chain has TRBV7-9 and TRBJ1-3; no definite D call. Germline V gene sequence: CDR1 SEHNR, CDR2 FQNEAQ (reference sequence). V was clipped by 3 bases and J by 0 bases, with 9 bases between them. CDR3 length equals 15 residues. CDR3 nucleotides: TGTGCCAGCAGCTTGATGTTCATCTCTGGAAACACCATATATTTT. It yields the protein CASSLMFISGNTIYF. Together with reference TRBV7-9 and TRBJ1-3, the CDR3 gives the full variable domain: DTGVSQNPRHKITKRGQNVTFRCDPISEHNRLYWYRQTLGQGPEFLTYFQNEAQLEKSRLLSDRFSAERPKGSFSTLEIQRTEQGDSAMYLCASSLMFISGNTIYFGEGSWLTVV.

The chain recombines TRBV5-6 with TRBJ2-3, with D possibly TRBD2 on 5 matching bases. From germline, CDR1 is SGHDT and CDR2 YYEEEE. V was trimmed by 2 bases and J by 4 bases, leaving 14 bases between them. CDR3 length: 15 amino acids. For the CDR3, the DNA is TGTGCCAGCAGCTTCATCACGGGGTCCCCAGATACGCAGTATTTT. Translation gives CASSFITGSPDTQYF.

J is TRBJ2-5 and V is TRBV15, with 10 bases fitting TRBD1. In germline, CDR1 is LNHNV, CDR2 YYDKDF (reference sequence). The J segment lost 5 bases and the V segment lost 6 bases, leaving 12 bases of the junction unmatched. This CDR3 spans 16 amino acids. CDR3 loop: CATSYQGTGAGETQYF. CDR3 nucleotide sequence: TGTGCCACCAGTTATCAGGGGACAGGGGCCGGGGAGACCCAGTACTTC.

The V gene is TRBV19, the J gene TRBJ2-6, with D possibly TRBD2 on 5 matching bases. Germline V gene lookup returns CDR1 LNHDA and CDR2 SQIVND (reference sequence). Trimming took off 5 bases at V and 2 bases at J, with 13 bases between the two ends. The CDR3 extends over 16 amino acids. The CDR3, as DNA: TGTGCCAGTAGTGCCCCCGGGGATACTGGGGCCAACGTCCTGACTTTC. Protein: CASSAPGDTGANVLTF.

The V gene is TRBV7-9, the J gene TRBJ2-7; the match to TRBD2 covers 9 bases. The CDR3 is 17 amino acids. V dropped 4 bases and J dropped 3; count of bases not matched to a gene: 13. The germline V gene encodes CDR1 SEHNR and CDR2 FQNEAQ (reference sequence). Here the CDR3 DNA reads TGTGCCAGCAGCTCCTCAGCCCTAGCGGGGTCATACTACGAGCAGTACTTC. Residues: CASSSSALAGSYYEQYF.

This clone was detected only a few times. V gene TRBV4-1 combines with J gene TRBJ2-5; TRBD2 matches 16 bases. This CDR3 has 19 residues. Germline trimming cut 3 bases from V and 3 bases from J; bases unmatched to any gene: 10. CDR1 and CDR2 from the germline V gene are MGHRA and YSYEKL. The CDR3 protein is CASSHPGLAGGPGKETQYF. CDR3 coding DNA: TGCGCCAGCAGCCACCCGGGACTAGCGGGAGGGCCGGGAAAAGAGACCCAGTACTTC.

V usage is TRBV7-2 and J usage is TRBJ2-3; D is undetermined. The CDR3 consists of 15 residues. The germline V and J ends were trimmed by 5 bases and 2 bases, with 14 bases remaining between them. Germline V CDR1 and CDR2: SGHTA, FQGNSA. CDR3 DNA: TGTGCCAGCAGCCTAGGACGGCTTTCCACAGATACGCAGTATTTT. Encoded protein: CASSLGRLSTDTQYF.

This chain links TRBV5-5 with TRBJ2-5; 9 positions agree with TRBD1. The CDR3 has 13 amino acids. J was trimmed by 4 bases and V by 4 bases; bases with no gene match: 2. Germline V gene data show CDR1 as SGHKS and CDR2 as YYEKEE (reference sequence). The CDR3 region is CASSLTGGETQYF. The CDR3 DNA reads TGTGCCAGCAGCCTGACAGGGGGAGAGACCCAGTACTTC.

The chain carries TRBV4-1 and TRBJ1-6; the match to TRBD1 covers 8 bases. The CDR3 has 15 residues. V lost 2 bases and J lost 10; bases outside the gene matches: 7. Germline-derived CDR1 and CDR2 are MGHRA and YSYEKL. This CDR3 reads CASSQPTGGGSPLHF. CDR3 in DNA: TGCGCCAGCAGCCAACCAACAGGGGGGGGATCACCCCTCCACTTT.

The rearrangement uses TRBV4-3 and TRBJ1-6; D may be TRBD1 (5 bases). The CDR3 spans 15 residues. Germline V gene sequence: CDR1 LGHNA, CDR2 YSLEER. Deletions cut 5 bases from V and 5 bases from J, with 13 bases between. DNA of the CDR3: TGCGCCAGCAGCGCCCGGGACGGAAATAATTCACCCCTCCACTTT. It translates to CASSARDGNNSPLHF.

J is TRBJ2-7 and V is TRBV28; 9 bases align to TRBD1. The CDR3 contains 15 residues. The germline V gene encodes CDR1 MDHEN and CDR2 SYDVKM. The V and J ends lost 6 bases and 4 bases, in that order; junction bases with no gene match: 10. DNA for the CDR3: TGTGCCAGCAGCCCTGCCGGGACAGGGATATACGAGCAGTACTTC. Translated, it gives CASSPAGTGIYEQYF.